Following are 6 T cell receptor beta chains from one sample sequenced in a study of blood T cells in healthy people across ages. For the second PCR, which ran for roughly 6 to 12 cycles, a sample-barcoded 5' primer and a J-beta primer mix were used. TCRdb fed the 5' RACE reads into MiXCR, producing one record per CDR3 protein. The sample has over 600,000 distinct CDR3 sequences; 56% are singletons. Sequencing input: blood. These receptors were taken from a man aged 35 to 55 in good health.

V gene TRBV27 combines with J gene TRBJ2-6; D might be TRBD1 or TRBD2, each matching 7 bases. Trimming removed 7 bases from V and 2 bases from J, with 18 bases in between. CDR1 and CDR2 from the germline V gene are MNHEY and SMNVEV (reference sequence). This CDR3 comprises 17 residues. CDR3 in amino acids: CASMGGGLIAGANVLTF. As DNA, the CDR3 is TGTGCCAGCATGGGAGGGGGCTTGATTGCTGGGGCCAACGTCCTGACTTTC. The full variable domain, with the rest looked up from reference TRBV27 and TRBJ2-6, is EAQVTQNPRYLITVTGKKLTVTCSQNMNHEYMSWYRQDPGLGLRQIYYSMNVEVTDKGDVPEGYKVSRKEKRNFPLILESPSPNQTSLYFCASMGGGLIAGANVLTFGAGSRLTVL.

The CDR3 nucleotides are TGTGCCATCAGACACAACAGCACAGATACGCAGTATTTT. This encodes CAIRHNSTDTQYF. V gene TRBV10-3 combines with J gene TRBJ2-3; D not resolved. The CDR3 sequence is 13 residues long. CDR1 is ENHRY, CDR2 SYGVKD, per germline. Trimming stripped 6 bases from V and 0 bases from J, with 7 bases between.

This clonotype has more than one count but fewer than ten. The chain combines TRBV2 with TRBJ2-1, with D possibly matching TRBD1 (6 bases). In germline, CDR1 is SNHLY, CDR2 FYNNEI. The CDR3 consists of 15 residues. With 7 bases removed from V and 8 bases from J, the gap between germline ends came to 21 bases. Here the CDR3 DNA reads TGTGCCAGCACCCCAACCAGGTCAGGGGTCGATGAGCAGTTCTTC. The encoded protein is CASTPTRSGVDEQFF.

The chain recombines TRBV7-2 with TRBJ1-2; no firm D call. The CDR3 covers 15 residues. Trimming removed 2 bases at V and 5 bases at J, with 15 bases between. CDR1 and CDR2 from the germline V gene are SGHTA and FQGNSA. The CDR3 coding sequence is TGTGCCAGCAGCTTAAAGTGGGAAACGGTTTATGGCTACACCTTC. Its translation: CASSLKWETVYGYTF.

This clonotype has more than one count but fewer than ten. The rearrangement links TRBV10-3 to TRBJ2-1; 12 bases align to TRBD2. The V gene's germline CDR1 is ENHRY and CDR2 SYGVKD. The V and J ends lost 5 bases and 8 bases, in that order; junction bases with no gene match: 7. The CDR3 sequence is 15 residues long. CDR3 residues: CAISSTSGSHYEQFF. CDR3 DNA sequence: TGTGCCATCAGTTCGACTAGCGGGAGTCACTATGAGCAGTTCTTC.

This clonotype was seen only once. The genes are TRBV29-1 and TRBJ1-4, with no clear D. Trimming removed 4 bases at V and 5 bases at J, with 11 bases between. Germline lookup yields CDR1 SQVTM and CDR2 ANQGSEA. This CDR3 is 13 amino acids long. The CDR3, as DNA: TGCAGCGTTGGGGAAGGGCGCAATGAAAAACTGTTTTTT. This encodes CSVGEGRNEKLFF. Full variable domain (outside the CDR3, taken from reference TRBV29-1 and TRBJ1-4): SAVISQKPSRDICQRGTSLTIQCQVDSQVTMMFWYRQQPGQSLTLIATANQGSEATYESGFVIDKFPISRPNLTFSTLTVSNMSPEDSSIYLCSVGEGRNEKLFFGSGTQLSVL.